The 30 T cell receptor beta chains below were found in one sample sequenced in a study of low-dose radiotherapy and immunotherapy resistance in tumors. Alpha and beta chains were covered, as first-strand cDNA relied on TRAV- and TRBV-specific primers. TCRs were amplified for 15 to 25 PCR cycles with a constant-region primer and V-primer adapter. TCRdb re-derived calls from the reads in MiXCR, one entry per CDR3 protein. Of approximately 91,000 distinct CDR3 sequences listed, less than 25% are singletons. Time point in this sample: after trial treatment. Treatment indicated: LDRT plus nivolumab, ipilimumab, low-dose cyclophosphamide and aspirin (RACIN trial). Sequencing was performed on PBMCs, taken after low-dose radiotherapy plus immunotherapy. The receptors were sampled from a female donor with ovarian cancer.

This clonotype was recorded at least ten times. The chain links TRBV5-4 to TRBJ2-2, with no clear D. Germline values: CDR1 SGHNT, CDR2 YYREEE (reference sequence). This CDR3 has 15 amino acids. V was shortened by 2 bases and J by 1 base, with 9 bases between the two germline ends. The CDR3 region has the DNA TGTGCCAGCAGCTTACCGGCAGGGAACACCGGGGAGCTGTTTTTT. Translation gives CASSLPAGNTGELFF.

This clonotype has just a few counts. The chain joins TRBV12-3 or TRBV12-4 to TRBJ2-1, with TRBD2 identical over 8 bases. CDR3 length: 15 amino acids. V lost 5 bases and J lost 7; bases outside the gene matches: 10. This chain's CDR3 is CASSPRSGSINEQFF. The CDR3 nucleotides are TGTGCCAGCAGTCCCAGGAGCGGGAGTATTAATGAGCAGTTCTTC.

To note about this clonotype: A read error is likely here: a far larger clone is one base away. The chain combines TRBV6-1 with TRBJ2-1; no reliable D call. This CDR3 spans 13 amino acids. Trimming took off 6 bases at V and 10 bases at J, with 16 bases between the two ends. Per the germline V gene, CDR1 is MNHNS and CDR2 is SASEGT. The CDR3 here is CASSLSPGSEQFF. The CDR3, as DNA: TGTGCCAGCAGCCTCTCACCGGGCAGCGAGCAGTTCTTC.

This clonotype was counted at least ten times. CDR3 sequence reads: CASRPGTGGRNYGYTF. As DNA, the CDR3 is TGTGCCAGCAGACCAGGGACAGGGGGCCGTAACTATGGCTACACCTTC. The rearrangement links TRBV28 to TRBJ1-2; 12 nucleotides agree with TRBD1. This CDR3 has 16 residues. Per germline, CDR1 MDHEN and CDR2 SYDVKM. V dropped 6 bases and J dropped 1; count of bases not matched to a gene: 6.

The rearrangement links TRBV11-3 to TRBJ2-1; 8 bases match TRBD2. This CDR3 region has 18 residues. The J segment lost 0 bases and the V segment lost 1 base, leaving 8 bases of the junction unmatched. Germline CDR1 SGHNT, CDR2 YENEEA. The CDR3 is CASSLVLAGQSSYNEQFF. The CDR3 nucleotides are TGTGCCAGCAGCTTAGTTCTAGCGGGTCAGAGCTCCTACAATGAGCAGTTCTTC.

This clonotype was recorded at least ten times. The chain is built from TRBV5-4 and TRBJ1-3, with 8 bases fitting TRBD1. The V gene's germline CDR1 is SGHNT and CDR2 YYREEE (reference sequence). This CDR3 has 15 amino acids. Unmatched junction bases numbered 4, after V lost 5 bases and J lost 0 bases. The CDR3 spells CASRAGQDSGNTIYF. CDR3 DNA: TGTGCCAGCAGGGCGGGACAGGACTCTGGAAACACCATATATTTT.

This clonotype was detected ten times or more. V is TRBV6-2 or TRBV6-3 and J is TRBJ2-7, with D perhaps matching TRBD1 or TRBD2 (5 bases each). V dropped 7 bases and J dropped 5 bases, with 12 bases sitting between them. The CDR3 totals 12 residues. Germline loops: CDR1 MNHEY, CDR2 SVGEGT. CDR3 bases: TGTGCCAGCACTTGGGGGAGCAACGAGCAGTACTTC. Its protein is CASTWGSNEQYF.

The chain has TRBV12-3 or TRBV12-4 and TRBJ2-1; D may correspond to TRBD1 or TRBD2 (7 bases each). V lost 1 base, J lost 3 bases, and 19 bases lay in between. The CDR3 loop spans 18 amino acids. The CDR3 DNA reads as TGTGCCAGCAGTTTAGAAGCAGGGGGGGCCCTGAACTACAATGAGCAGTTCTTC. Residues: CASSLEAGGALNYNEQFF.

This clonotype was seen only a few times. The CDR3 spells CASRKWGGFMYGYTF. As DNA, the CDR3 is TGTGCCAGCAGAAAGTGGGGGGGCTTTATGTATGGCTACACCTTC. The rearrangement joins TRBV21-1 to TRBJ1-2; the tabulated D call, TRBD1, remains unverified against the DNA. TRBV21-1 constitutes a pseudogene. This CDR3 is 15 amino acids long.

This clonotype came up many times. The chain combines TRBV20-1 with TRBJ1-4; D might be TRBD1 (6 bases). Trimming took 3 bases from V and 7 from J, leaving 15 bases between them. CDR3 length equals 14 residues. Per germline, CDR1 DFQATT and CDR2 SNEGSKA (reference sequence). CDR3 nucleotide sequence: TGCAGTGCTAGTGTAGTGGGCAGGGGTGAAAAACTGTTTTTT. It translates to CSASVVGRGEKLFF.

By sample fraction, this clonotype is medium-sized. The CDR3 DNA sequence: TGCGCCAGCAGCGCAGATACGCAGTATTTT. As protein: CASSADTQYF. V is TRBV5-1 and J is TRBJ2-3; D gene uncertain. Deletions cut 4 bases from V and 4 bases from J, with 1 base between. This CDR3 has 10 residues. Germline CDR1 and CDR2: SGHRS and YFSETQ.

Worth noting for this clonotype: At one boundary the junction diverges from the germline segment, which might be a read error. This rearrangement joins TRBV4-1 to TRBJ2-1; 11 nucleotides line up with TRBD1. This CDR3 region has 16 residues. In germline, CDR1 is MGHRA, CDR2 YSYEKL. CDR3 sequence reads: CASSQAGQGAFNEQFF. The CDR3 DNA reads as TGTGCCAGCAGCCAAGCCGGACAGGGGGCGTTCAATGAGCAGTTCTTC.

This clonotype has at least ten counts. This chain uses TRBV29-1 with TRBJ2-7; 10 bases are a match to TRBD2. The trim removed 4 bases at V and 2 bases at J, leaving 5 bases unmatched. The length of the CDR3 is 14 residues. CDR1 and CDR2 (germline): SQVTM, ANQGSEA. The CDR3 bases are TGCAGCGTTGCCGGGACTAGCGCCACCTACGAGCAGTACTTC. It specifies CSVAGTSATYEQYF.

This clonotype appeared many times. Here the CDR3 DNA reads TGCGCCAGCAGCTTGGGTCCCTCGGGGAACACTGAAGCTTTCTTT. This encodes CASSLGPSGNTEAFF. The chain combines TRBV5-1 with TRBJ1-1; D gene uncertain. Trimming shortened V by 0 bases and J by 1 base, and 10 bases separated the two germline ends. This CDR3 comprises 15 residues. The germline CDR1 and CDR2 sequences are SGHRS and YFSETQ.

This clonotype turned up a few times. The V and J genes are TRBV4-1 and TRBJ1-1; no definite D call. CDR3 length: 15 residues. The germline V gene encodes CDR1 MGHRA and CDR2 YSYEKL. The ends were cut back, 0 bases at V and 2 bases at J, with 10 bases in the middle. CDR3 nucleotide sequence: TGCGCCAGCAGCCAAGAGGGTCAGCTTAACACTGAAGCTTTCTTT. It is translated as CASSQEGQLNTEAFF.

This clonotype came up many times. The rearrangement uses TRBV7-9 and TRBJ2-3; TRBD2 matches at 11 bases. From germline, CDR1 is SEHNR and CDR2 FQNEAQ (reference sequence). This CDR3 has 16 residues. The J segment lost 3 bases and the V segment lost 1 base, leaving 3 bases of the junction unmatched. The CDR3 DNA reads TGTGCCAGCAGCTTAGGGACTAGCGGGCCTACAGATACGCAGTATTTT. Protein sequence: CASSLGTSGPTDTQYF.

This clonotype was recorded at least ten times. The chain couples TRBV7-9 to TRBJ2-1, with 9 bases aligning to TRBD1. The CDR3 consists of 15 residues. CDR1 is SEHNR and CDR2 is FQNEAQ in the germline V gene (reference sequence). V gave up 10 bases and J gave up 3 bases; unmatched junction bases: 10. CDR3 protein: CAIISGQGFYNEQFF. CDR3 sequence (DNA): TGTGCCATCATTTCGGGACAGGGCTTCTACAATGAGCAGTTCTTC.

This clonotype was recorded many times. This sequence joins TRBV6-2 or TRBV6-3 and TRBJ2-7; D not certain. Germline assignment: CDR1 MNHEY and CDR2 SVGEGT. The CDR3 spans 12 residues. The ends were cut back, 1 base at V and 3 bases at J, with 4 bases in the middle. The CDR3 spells CASSYFGYEQYF. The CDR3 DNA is TGTGCCAGCAGTTACTTCGGCTACGAGCAGTACTTC.

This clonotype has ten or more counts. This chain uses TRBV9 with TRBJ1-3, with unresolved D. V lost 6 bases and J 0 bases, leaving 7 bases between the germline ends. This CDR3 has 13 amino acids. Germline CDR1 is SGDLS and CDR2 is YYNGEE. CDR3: CASTPNSGNTIYF. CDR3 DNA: TGTGCCAGCACCCCCAACTCTGGAAACACCATATATTTT.

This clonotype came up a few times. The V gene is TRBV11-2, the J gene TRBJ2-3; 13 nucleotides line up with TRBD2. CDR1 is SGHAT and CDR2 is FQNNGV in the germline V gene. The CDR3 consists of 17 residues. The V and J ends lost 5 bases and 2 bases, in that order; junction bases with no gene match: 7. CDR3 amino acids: CASSLRLAGGHTDTQYF. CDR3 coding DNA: TGTGCCAGCAGCCTGCGACTAGCGGGAGGACACACAGATACGCAGTATTTT.

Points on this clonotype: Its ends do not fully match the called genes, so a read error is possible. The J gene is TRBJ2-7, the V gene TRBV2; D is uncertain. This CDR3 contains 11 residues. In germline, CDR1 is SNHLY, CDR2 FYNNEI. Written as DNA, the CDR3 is TGTGCCAGCACCCTGAACCAGAGAGTAGACTTC. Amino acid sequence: CASTLNQRVDF.

In DNA, the CDR3 is TGTGCCATCAGTGAAAGGGCCCGTGGGGGCAATCAGCCCCAGCATTTT. Encoded protein: CAISERARGGNQPQHF. This chain connects TRBV10-3 to TRBJ1-5; D gene uncertain. This CDR3 is 16 amino acids long. With 3 bases removed from V and 2 bases from J, the gap between germline ends came to 14 bases. Per the germline V gene, CDR1 is ENHRY and CDR2 is SYGVKD.

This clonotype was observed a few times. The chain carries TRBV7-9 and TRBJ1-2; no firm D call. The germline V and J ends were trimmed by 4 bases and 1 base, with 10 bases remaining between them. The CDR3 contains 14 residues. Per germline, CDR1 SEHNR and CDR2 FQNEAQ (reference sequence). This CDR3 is CASSSPADNYGYTF. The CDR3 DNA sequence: TGTGCCAGCAGCTCGCCCGCCGATAACTATGGCTACACCTTC.

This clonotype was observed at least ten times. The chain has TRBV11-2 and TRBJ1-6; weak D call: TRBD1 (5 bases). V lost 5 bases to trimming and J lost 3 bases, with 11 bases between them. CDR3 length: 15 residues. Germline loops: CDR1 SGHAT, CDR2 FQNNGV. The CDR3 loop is CASSPGTYYNSPLHF. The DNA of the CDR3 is TGTGCCAGCAGCCCGGGGACTTACTATAATTCACCCCTCCACTTT.

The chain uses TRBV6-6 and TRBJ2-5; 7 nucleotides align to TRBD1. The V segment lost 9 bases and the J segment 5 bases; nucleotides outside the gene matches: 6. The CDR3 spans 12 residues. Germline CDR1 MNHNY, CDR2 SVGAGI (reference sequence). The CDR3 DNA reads TGTGCCAGGACAGGGAACAAGGAGACCCAGTACTTC. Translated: CARTGNKETQYF.

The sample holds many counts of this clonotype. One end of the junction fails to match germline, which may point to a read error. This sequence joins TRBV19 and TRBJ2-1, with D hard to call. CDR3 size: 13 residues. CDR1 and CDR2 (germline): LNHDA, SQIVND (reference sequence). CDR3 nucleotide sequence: TGTGCCAGTAGTATATTCTCCGACAATGAGCAGTTCTTC. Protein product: CASSIFSDNEQFF.

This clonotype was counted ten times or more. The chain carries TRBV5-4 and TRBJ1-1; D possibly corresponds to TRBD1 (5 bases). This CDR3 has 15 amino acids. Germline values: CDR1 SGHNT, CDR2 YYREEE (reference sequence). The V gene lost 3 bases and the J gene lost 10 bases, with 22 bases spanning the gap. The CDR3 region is CASSSGGERGPGAFF. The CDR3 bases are TGTGCCAGCAGCTCAGGAGGGGAGCGGGGCCCAGGAGCTTTCTTT.

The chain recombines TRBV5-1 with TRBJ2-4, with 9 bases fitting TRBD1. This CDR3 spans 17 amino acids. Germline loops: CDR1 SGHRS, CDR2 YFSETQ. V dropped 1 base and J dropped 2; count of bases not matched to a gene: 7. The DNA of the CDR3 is TGCGCCAGCAGCTTGTTTACGGGACAGGGACCCAAAAACATTCAGTACTTC. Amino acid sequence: CASSLFTGQGPKNIQYF.

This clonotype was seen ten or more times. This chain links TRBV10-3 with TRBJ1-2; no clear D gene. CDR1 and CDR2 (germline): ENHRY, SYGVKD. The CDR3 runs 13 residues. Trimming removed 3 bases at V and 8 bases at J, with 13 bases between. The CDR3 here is CAISEQLTVGYTF. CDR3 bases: TGTGCCATCAGTGAACAGCTGACGGTCGGCTACACCTTC.

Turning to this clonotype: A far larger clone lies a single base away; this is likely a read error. The DNA for the CDR3 is TGTGTCAGCAGTACCCAAGCGGGCCAGGGCACAGATACGCAGTATTTT. Its protein is CVSSTQAGQGTDTQYF. The rearrangement uses TRBV6-8 and TRBJ2-3; the D gene is possibly TRBD2 (6 bases). The CDR3 covers 16 residues. The germline gives CDR1 MNHGY, CDR2 SAAAGT.